This passage covers 11 T cell receptor beta chains from one sample sequenced in a study of blood T cell repertoires in COVID-19. Here immunoSEQ multiplex PCR was the method, and the copy in TCRdb shows in-frame clones only, minus some. The sample carries 200,000 or so clones, roughly four fifths recorded once. Input material: peripheral blood. The receptors shown here come from a woman in her 70s with active or convalescent COVID-19.

The J gene is TRBJ2-5, the V gene TRBV6-1; no reliable D call. V was pared by 6 bases and J by 5 bases, with 13 bases between. Germline V lookup: CDR1 MNHNS, CDR2 SASEGT. The CDR3 runs to 13 residues. The CDR3 here is CASRPAGRETQYF. Written as DNA, the CDR3 is TGTGCCAGCAGGCCCGCCGGCAGGGAGACCCAGTACTTC.

V is TRBV6-5 and J is TRBJ2-5; D ambiguous. CDR1 is MNHEY and CDR2 is SVGAGI in the germline V gene. Trimming left V 2 bases short and J 1 base short, with 8 bases between. The CDR3 totals 14 residues. This CDR3 is CASSYTTFQETQYF. DNA for the CDR3: TGTGCCAGCAGTTACACGACTTTCCAAGAGACCCAGTACTTC.

The chain uses TRBV6-4 and TRBJ1-5, with 7 bases fitting TRBD1. V lost 0 bases, J lost 2 bases, and 28 bases stayed unmatched. The CDR3 length is 24 residues. The germline gives CDR1 MRHNA, CDR2 SNTAGT. In DNA, the CDR3 is TGTGCCAGCAGTGACTCGACTCCCTTAACATGCAAGGACAGGCTAACTAGGGGCAATCAGCCCCAGCATTTT. Its translation is CASSDSTPLTCKDRLTRGNQPQHF.

The chain joins TRBV5-6 to TRBJ1-2; possibly TRBD1 for D (6 bases). V dropped 1 base and J dropped 4 bases, with 14 bases sitting between them. From germline, CDR1 is SGHDT and CDR2 YYEEEE. The CDR3 has 15 residues. The DNA of the CDR3 is TGTGCCAGCAGCTTGTCTGGCGGGGGCCTCTATGGCTACACCTTC. This sequence encodes CASSLSGGGLYGYTF.

V is TRBV6-5 and J is TRBJ2-3, with D possibly matching TRBD1 (6 bases). Germline V gene lookup returns CDR1 MNHEY and CDR2 SVGAGI. This CDR3 has 13 residues. V was pared by 7 bases and J by 6 bases, with 14 bases between. The CDR3 protein is CASKPGVYDTQYF. The CDR3 nucleotides are TGTGCCAGCAAACCAGGGGTTTATGATACGCAGTATTTT.

This clone was picked up a small number of times. The rearrangement joins TRBV18 to TRBJ1-5; D is unclear. With 3 bases removed from V and 2 bases from J, the gap between germline ends came to 11 bases. The CDR3 has 15 amino acids. Per the germline V gene, CDR1 is KGHSH and CDR2 is LQKENI. The CDR3 loop reads CASSPRAGGNQPQHF. The DNA for the CDR3 is TGTGCCAGCTCACCGCGGGCGGGCGGCAATCAGCCCCAGCATTTT.

CDR3 sequence (DNA): TGTGCCAGCTTCCCGGGGTGGGATGGCTACACCTTC. Protein product: CASFPGWDGYTF. The chain has TRBV27 and TRBJ1-2; no firm D call. Trimming took off 8 bases at V and 6 bases at J, with 13 bases between the two ends. Germline V lookup: CDR1 MNHEY, CDR2 SMNVEV (reference sequence). This CDR3 spans 12 amino acids.

The CDR3 DNA reads TGCAGCGTTGAAACCAGGGTGGAAAACACCATATATTTT. It specifies CSVETRVENTIYF. The chain combines TRBV29-1 with TRBJ1-3; possible D gene TRBD1, 5 bases. The germline gives CDR1 SQVTM, CDR2 ANQGSEA. CDR3 length equals 13 residues. V gave up 2 bases and J gave up 6 bases, with 11 bases separating them.

The sample holds a few counts of this clone. The CDR3 here is CATSRDPGGNYGYTF. The CDR3 DNA follows: TGTGCCACCAGCAGAGATCCCGGAGGGAACTATGGCTACACCTTC. V is TRBV15 and J is TRBJ1-2; no clear D gene. Trimming took 0 bases from V and 2 from J, leaving 10 bases between them. Per germline, CDR1 LNHNV and CDR2 YYDKDF (reference sequence). The CDR3 totals 15 residues.

The rearrangement uses TRBV2 and TRBJ2-1; D might be TRBD2 (6 bases). The CDR3 has 14 amino acids. Germline V CDR1 and CDR2: SNHLY, FYNNEI. V was trimmed by 11 bases and J by 6 bases, leaving 20 bases between them. DNA of the CDR3: TGTGCCTGCCTGGCGGCTGGGCGGGGCAATGAGCAGTTCTTC. Its protein product is CACLAAGRGNEQFF.

This clone came up once. This rearrangement joins TRBV23-1 to TRBJ2-2, with 12 bases identical to TRBD2. TRBV23-1 is marked as an open reading frame, function uncertain. The V gene end was trimmed by 5 bases and the J gene end by 1 base; junction bases not matched to a gene: 8. CDR3 length: 18 amino acids. CDR3 in DNA: TGCGCCAGCAGTAATTCCCTAGCGGGAGGGAAGAACACCGGGGAGCTGTTTTTT. Translating gives CASSNSLAGGKNTGELFF.